This TCR beta chain is drawn from a study of blood T cell repertoires in COVID-19. Looking at the study overall: Researchers got acute and convalescent COVID-19 samples from the United States, Italy and Spain.

J gave up 2 bases and V 6 bases, and 5 bases lay outside the gene matches. The CDR3 totals 14 residues. Germline V gene data show CDR1 as MDHEN and CDR2 as SYDVKM. Original processing methods: How many nucleated cells were present was estimated from reference gene primer amplification. Here immunoSEQ multiplex PCR was the method, and the copy in TCRdb shows in-frame clones only, minus some. V, J and clone size are those of that table, while D and trimming were read from the DNA. The data show roughly 200,000 clones, less than 90% seen once. This clone was counted a few times. The rearrangement joins TRBV28 to TRBJ2-3, with 7 bases matching TRBD1. This TCR was sampled from a human donor in a cohort sampled during active COVID-19. Sequencing input: peripheral blood. In DNA form, the CDR3 reads TGTGCCAGCAGCCTGGGACAGATCACAGATACGCAGTATTTT. Its protein product is CASSLGQITDTQYF.